Shown below are 5 T cell receptor beta chains from a single sample sequenced in a study of T cell responses to AZD1222 COVID-19 vaccine. Profiling relied on immunoSEQ multiplex PCR, and the TCRdb table lists in-frame clones only, not all of them. The sample gives some 87,000 clones, 80% to 90% of which show up once; 30% to 35% is in the top ten. The source was peripheral blood, collected on day 0 of AZD1222 vaccination. Receptor source: an adult in good health.

The chain joins TRBV5-1 to TRBJ2-7, with 7 bases lining up with TRBD1. The CDR3 is 15 amino acids. CDR1 is SGHRS, CDR2 YFSETQ, per germline. The V gene end was trimmed by 0 bases and the J gene end by 2 bases; junction bases not matched to a gene: 5. The CDR3 loop is CASSLATGRPYEQYF. The CDR3 nucleotides read TGCGCCAGCAGCTTGGCGACAGGGCGCCCCTACGAGCAGTACTTC.

The gene calls are TRBV27 and TRBJ2-1; no reliable D call. The CDR3 sequence is 13 residues long. V was cut by 5 bases and J by 5 bases, with 10 bases left in between. The germline CDR1 and CDR2 sequences are MNHEY and SMNVEV (reference sequence). The CDR3 sequence: CASSVGRNNEQFF. As DNA, the CDR3 is TGTGCCAGCAGTGTAGGGCGGAACAATGAGCAGTTCTTC.

This chain links TRBV29-1 with TRBJ2-5; maybe TRBD1 (6 bases). Germline lookup yields CDR1 SQVTM and CDR2 ANQGSEA. The CDR3 totals 14 residues. V lost 3 bases to trimming and J lost 5 bases, with 16 bases between them. The CDR3 here is CSVEGAVAQETQYF. In DNA form, the CDR3 reads TGCAGCGTTGAGGGGGCCGTGGCTCAGGAGACCCAGTACTTC.

The rearrangement links TRBV9 to TRBJ1-3; D is possibly TRBD1 (6 bases). The length of the CDR3 is 15 residues. V lost 0 bases and J 4 bases, leaving 11 bases between the germline ends. Per germline, CDR1 SGDLS and CDR2 YYNGEE. The CDR3 region has the DNA TGTGCCAGCAGCGTAGAAGGGGGGCCGGGAAACACCATATATTTT. Amino acid sequence: CASSVEGGPGNTIYF. Full variable domain (outside the CDR3, taken from reference TRBV9 and TRBJ1-3): DSGVTQTPKHLITATGQRVTLRCSPRSGDLSVYWYQQSLDQGLQFLIQYYNGEERAKGNILERFSAQQFPDLHSELNLSSLELGDSALYFCASSVEGGPGNTIYFGEGSWLTVV.

This chain links TRBV6-5 with TRBJ2-7; D possibly corresponds to TRBD1 (5 bases). The V gene's germline CDR1 is MNHEY and CDR2 SVGAGI. V was shortened by 5 bases and J by 2 bases, with 13 bases between the two germline ends. The CDR3 has 14 residues. The CDR3 sequence: CASSRTILTYEQYF. The DNA of the CDR3 is TGTGCCAGCAGTAGGACAATCCTTACCTACGAGCAGTACTTC.